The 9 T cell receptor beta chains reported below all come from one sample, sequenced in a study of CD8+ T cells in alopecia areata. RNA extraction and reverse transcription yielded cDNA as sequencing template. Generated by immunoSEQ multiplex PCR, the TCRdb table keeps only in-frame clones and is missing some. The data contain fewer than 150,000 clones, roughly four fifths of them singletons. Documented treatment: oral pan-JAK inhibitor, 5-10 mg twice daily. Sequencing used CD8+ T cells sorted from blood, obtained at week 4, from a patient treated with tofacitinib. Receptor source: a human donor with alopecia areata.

CDR3 sequence: CASSQDSQETQYF. In DNA, the CDR3 is TGCGCCAGCAGCCAAGATTCCCAAGAGACCCAGTACTTC. The rearrangement uses TRBV4-3 and TRBJ2-5; no reliable D call. Trimming pared 0 bases from V and 1 base from J, leaving 3 bases between. The germline gives CDR1 LGHNA, CDR2 YSLEER. This CDR3 spans 13 amino acids.

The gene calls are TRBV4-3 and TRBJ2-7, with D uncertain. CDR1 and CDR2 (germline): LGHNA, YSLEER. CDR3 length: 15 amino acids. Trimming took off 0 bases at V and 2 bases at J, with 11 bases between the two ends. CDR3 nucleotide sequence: TGCGCCAGCAGCCAAGATCGCGGCACAACCTACGAGCAGTACTTC. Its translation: CASSQDRGTTYEQYF.

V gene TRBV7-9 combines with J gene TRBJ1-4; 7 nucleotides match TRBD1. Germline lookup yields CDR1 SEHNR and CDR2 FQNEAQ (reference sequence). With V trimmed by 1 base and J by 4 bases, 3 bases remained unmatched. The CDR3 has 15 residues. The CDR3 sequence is CASSLGQGYNEKLFF. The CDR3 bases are TGTGCCAGCAGCTTAGGACAGGGATATAATGAAAAACTGTTTTTT.

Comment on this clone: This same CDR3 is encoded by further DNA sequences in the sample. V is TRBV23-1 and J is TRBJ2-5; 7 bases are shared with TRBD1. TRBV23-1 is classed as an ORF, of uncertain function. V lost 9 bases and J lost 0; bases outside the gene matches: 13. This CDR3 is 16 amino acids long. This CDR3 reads CASNPPVGTDQETQYF. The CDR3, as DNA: TGCGCCAGTAATCCGCCCGTTGGGACAGACCAAGAGACCCAGTACTTC.

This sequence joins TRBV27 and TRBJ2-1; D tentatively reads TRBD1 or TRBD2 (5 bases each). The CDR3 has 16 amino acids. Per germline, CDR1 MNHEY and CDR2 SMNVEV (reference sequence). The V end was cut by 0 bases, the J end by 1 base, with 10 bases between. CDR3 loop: CASSLSGTGSYNEQFF. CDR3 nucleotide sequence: TGTGCCAGCAGTTTATCAGGGACGGGTTCCTACAATGAGCAGTTCTTC.

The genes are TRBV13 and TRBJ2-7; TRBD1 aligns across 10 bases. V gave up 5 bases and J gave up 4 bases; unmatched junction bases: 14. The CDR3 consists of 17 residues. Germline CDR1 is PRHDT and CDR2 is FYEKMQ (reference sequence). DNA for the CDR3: TGTGCCAGCAGCCCCCGGGACAGGGGAGGGCCTGCGTACGAGCAGTACTTC. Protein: CASSPRDRGGPAYEQYF.

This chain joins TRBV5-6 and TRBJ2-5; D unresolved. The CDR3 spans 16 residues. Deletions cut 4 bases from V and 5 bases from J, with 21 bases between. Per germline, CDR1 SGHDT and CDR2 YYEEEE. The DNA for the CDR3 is TGTGCCAGCAGCCGGACGCCCGGGCGCGGAGTCGAGACCCAGTACTTC. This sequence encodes CASSRTPGRGVETQYF.

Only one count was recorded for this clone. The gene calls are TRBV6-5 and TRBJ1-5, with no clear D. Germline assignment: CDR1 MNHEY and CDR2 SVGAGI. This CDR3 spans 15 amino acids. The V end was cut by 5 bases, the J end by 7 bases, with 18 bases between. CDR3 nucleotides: TGTGCCAGCAGTCCTGGCGGTATAGCTGGCCAGCCCCAGCATTTT. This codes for CASSPGGIAGQPQHF.

CDR3 nucleotides: TGCGCCAGCAGCTTGGGCAGCGGCACCTCTGGAAACACCATATATTTT. It is translated as CASSLGSGTSGNTIYF. The chain recombines TRBV5-1 with TRBJ1-3; no definite D call. The CDR3 is 16 residues long. Germline CDR1 SGHRS, CDR2 YFSETQ. V dropped 0 bases and J dropped 0 bases, with 10 bases sitting between them.